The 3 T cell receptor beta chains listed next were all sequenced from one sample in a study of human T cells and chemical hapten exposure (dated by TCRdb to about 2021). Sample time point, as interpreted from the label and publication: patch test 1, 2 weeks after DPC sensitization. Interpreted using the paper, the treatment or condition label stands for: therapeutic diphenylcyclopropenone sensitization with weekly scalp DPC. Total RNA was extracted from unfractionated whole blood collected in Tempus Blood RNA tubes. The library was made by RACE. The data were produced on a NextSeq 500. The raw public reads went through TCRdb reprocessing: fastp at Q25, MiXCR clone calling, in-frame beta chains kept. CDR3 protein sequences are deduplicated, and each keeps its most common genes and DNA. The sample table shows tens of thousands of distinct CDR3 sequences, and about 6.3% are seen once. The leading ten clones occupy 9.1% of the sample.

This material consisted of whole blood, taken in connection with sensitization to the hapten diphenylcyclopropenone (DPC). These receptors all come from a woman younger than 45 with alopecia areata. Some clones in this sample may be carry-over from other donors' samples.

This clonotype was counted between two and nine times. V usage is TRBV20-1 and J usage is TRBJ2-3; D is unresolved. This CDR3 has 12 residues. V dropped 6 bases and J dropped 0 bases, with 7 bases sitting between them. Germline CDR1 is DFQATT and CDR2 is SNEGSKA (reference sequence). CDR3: CSATRSTDTQYF. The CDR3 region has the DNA TGCAGTGCAACACGCAGCACAGATACGCAGTATTTT.

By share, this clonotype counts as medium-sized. The CDR3 spells CASSLTSTGELFF. The CDR3 DNA reads TGTGCCAGCAGCTTAACGAGCACCGGGGAGCTGTTTTTT. This chain connects TRBV7-3 to TRBJ2-2; D not certain. Germline lookup yields CDR1 SGHTA and CDR2 FQGTGA. The CDR3 extends over 13 amino acids. Trimming left V 0 bases short and J 4 bases short, with 3 bases between.

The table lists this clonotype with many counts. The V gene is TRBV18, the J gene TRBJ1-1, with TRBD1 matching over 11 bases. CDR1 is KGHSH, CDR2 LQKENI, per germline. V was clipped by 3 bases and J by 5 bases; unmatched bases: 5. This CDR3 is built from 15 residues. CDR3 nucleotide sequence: TGTGCCAGCTCACCCGGGACAGGGGGGAATACTGAAGCTTTCTTT. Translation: CASSPGTGGNTEAFF.